This entry lists 25 T cell receptor beta chains sequenced from one sample in a study of cytomegalovirus exposure and HLA in healthy donors. Primers: 60 Vbeta forward and 13 Jbeta reverse. Repertoires were generated with immunoSEQ multiplex PCR, while TCRdb's copy carries only in-frame clones and drops some. The profile shows 65,000 to 85,000 clones, roughly two thirds of them singletons. Material: PBMCs. These TCRs come from a man in his fifties or sixties in good health and CMV-seropositive.

CDR3 sequence (DNA): TGTGCCAGCAGTTCTGGACAGTCCACCGAGCAGTACTTC. This gives the protein CASSSGQSTEQYF. The chain links TRBV27 to TRBJ2-7; TRBD1 is a possible D gene (6 bases). V was clipped by 4 bases and J by 6 bases, with 13 bases between them. The germline CDR1 and CDR2 sequences are MNHEY and SMNVEV (reference sequence). The CDR3 totals 13 residues.

The chain uses TRBV4-1 and TRBJ1-1; TRBD1 matches at 8 bases. Trimming at V came to 5 bases and at J to 3 bases, leaving 8 bases not matched to a gene. Germline loops: CDR1 MGHRA, CDR2 YSYEKL. This CDR3 has 15 amino acids. CDR3 residues: CASSYQGQADTEAFF. CDR3 sequence (DNA): TGCGCCAGCAGCTACCAGGGACAGGCTGACACTGAAGCTTTCTTT.

There are a few counts of this clone. This chain links TRBV6-5 with TRBJ1-6; a weak D match, TRBD1 (6 bases). V dropped 2 bases and J dropped 10 bases, with 12 bases sitting between them. Per the germline V gene, CDR1 is MNHEY and CDR2 is SVGAGI. The CDR3 contains 14 residues. The CDR3 DNA reads as TGTGCCAGCAGTTACGGGGGCTCCGGCTCACCCCTCCACTTT. Translated: CASSYGGSGSPLHF.

There are a few counts of this clone. V gene TRBV7-9 combines with J gene TRBJ2-3, with D perhaps matching TRBD2 (5 bases). This CDR3 spans 15 amino acids. V shed 4 bases and J shed 6 bases, with 17 bases lying between them. Germline-derived CDR1 and CDR2 are SEHNR and FQNEAQ (reference sequence). The CDR3 reads CASSSTLVTPDTQYF. In DNA form, the CDR3 reads TGTGCCAGCAGCTCGACACTAGTGACGCCCGATACGCAGTATTTT.

This chain connects TRBV5-8 to TRBJ2-1; 10 bases line up with TRBD1. The CDR3 contains 13 residues. Germline loops: CDR1 SGHTS, CDR2 YDEGEE. Trimming removed 4 bases from V and 7 bases from J; junction bases left unmatched: 2. CDR3 DNA: TGTGCCAGCAGCCAGGGACAGGGGAATGAGCAGTTCTTC. Translated, it gives CASSQGQGNEQFF.

The chain employs TRBV9 and TRBJ2-1, with 9 bases matching TRBD2. CDR3 length equals 16 residues. Germline CDR1 is SGDLS and CDR2 is YYNGEE. V dropped 4 bases and J dropped 4; count of bases not matched to a gene: 9. The DNA of the CDR3 is TGTGCCAGCAGCTCCTACGCGGGGGGGGTGTACAATGAGCAGTTCTTC. Its translation is CASSSYAGGVYNEQFF. Filled out from reference TRBV9 and TRBJ2-1, the complete variable domain reads DSGVTQTPKHLITATGQRVTLRCSPRSGDLSVYWYQQSLDQGLQFLIQYYNGEERAKGNILERFSAQQFPDLHSELNLSSLELGDSALYFCASSSYAGGVYNEQFFGPGTRLTVL.

The chain combines TRBV4-2 with TRBJ1-2; no reliable D call. Trimming shortened V by 0 bases and J by 5 bases, and 16 bases separated the two germline ends. This CDR3 is 16 amino acids long. From germline, CDR1 is LGHNA and CDR2 YNFKEQ. CDR3 sequence: CASSQDFPPGRYGYTF. CDR3 nucleotides: TGTGCCAGCAGCCAAGATTTTCCCCCAGGAAGGTATGGCTACACCTTC.

The chain is built from TRBV7-9 and TRBJ2-1; the match to TRBD2 covers 12 bases. The CDR3 sequence is 17 residues long. CDR1 and CDR2 from the germline V gene are SEHNR and FQNEAQ (reference sequence). J was trimmed by 10 bases and V by 4 bases; bases with no gene match: 14. DNA for the CDR3: TGTGCCAGCAGCTCCGGCTTGAGACTAGCGGGAGTGCAGGAGCAGTTCTTC. Translating gives CASSSGLRLAGVQEQFF.

The rearrangement links TRBV28 to TRBJ2-7; D unresolved. The V gene's germline CDR1 is MDHEN and CDR2 SYDVKM. Trimming took 5 bases from V and 4 from J, leaving 21 bases between them. The CDR3 length is 16 residues. For the CDR3, the DNA is TGTGCCAGCAGTGCCCCGCGGAGTACTACCCGGTACGAGCAGTACTTC. Its translation is CASSAPRSTTRYEQYF. Full variable domain (outside the CDR3, taken from reference TRBV28 and TRBJ2-7): DVKVTQSSRYLVKRTGEKVFLECVQDMDHENMFWYRQDPGLGLRLIYFSYDVKMKEKGDIPEGYSVSREKKERFSLILESASTNQTSMYLCASSAPRSTTRYEQYFGPGTRLTVT.

The chain is built from TRBV9 and TRBJ2-1; no clear D. This CDR3 spans 12 amino acids. V was trimmed by 3 bases and J by 8 bases, leaving 9 bases between them. CDR1 is SGDLS, CDR2 YYNGEE, per germline. Here the CDR3 DNA reads TGTGCCAGCAGCGGTCCTGAGTATGAGCAGTTCTTC. This translates into CASSGPEYEQFF. Supplemented by reference TRBV9 and TRBJ2-1, the full variable domain reads DSGVTQTPKHLITATGQRVTLRCSPRSGDLSVYWYQQSLDQGLQFLIQYYNGEERAKGNILERFSAQQFPDLHSELNLSSLELGDSALYFCASSGPEYEQFFGPGTRLTVL.

Here the CDR3 reads CASSASGTAFYGYTF. The CDR3 nucleotides are TGTGCCAGCTCAGCCTCGGGGACAGCCTTCTATGGCTACACCTTC. V usage is TRBV18 and J usage is TRBJ1-2; 7 positions agree with TRBD1. J was trimmed by 4 bases and V by 5 bases; bases with no gene match: 10. The CDR3 consists of 15 residues. Germline CDR1 and CDR2: KGHSH and LQKENI.

J is TRBJ2-5 and V is TRBV30, with 7 positions matching TRBD1. The last part of the DNA fits TRBJ2-7 better; the J call may be wrong. The germline CDR1 and CDR2 sequences are GTSNPN and SVGIG (reference sequence). CDR3 size: 15 residues. CDR3 residues: CAWDRTGAAIHEQYF. The DNA of the CDR3 is TGTGCCTGGGACCGCACAGGGGCCGCCATCCACGAGCAGTACTTC.

The sample holds a few counts of this clone. The rearrangement links TRBV7-8 to TRBJ2-1, with a possible D match to TRBD1 (5 bases). Deletions cut 5 bases from V and 8 bases from J, with 19 bases between. CDR3 size: 15 residues. Germline CDR1 is SGHVS and CDR2 is FQNEAQ. The CDR3 loop reads CASSRQGSPMYEQFF. The CDR3 DNA sequence: TGTGCCAGCAGCCGGCAGGGTTCCCCAATGTATGAGCAGTTCTTC.

This chain links TRBV5-1 with TRBJ1-3; no clear D gene. Trimming took off 2 bases at V and 0 bases at J, with 12 bases between the two ends. The germline gives CDR1 SGHRS, CDR2 YFSETQ. The CDR3 totals 16 residues. The CDR3 loop reads CASSFGAGNSGNTIYF. The CDR3 DNA is TGCGCCAGCAGCTTTGGAGCGGGCAACTCTGGAAACACCATATATTTT.

The J gene is TRBJ1-1, the V gene TRBV5-1; 8 bases are a match to TRBD1. The germline gives CDR1 SGHRS, CDR2 YFSETQ. CDR3 length equals 13 residues. The ends lost 4 bases at V and 8 bases at J; junction bases unmatched: 7. The CDR3 nucleotides read TGCGCCAGCAGCGGACAGGGAGGAGCGGAAGCTTTCTTT. Encoded protein: CASSGQGGAEAFF.

The V gene is TRBV6-6, the J gene TRBJ2-7; 8 bases match TRBD1. The length of the CDR3 is 14 residues. V was clipped by 4 bases and J by 3 bases; unmatched bases: 5. Germline V gives CDR1 MNHNY, CDR2 SVGAGI (reference sequence). The CDR3: CASSLDRGFYEQYF. The CDR3 DNA is TGTGCCAGCAGTTTAGACAGGGGATTCTACGAGCAGTACTTC.

The rearrangement uses TRBV5-1 and TRBJ2-2; D might be TRBD1 (6 bases). CDR3 size: 15 residues. Germline V gene lookup returns CDR1 SGHRS and CDR2 YFSETQ. V lost 4 bases and J lost 0, with 10 bases in between. CDR3 sequence: CASSLGTSNTGELFF. CDR3 nucleotides: TGCGCCAGCAGCCTAGGGACATCGAACACCGGGGAGCTGTTTTTT.

The chain joins TRBV19 to TRBJ2-5; 7 bases are shared with TRBD1. The germline V gene encodes CDR1 LNHDA and CDR2 SQIVND (reference sequence). This CDR3 comprises 13 residues. J was trimmed by 5 bases and V by 6 bases; bases with no gene match: 6. The CDR3 DNA reads as TGTGCCAGTAGCTACAGGGGAACGGAGACCCAGTACTTC. Residues: CASSYRGTETQYF. Complete variable domain (other parts from reference TRBV19 and TRBJ2-5): DGGITQSPKYLFRKEGQNVTLSCEQNLNHDAMYWYRQDPGQGLRLIYYSQIVNDFQKGDIAEGYSVSREKKESFPLTVTSAQKNPTAFYLCASSYRGTETQYFGPGTRLLVL.

J is TRBJ2-3 and V is TRBV19; tentative D call: TRBD2 (5 bases). The CDR3 runs to 15 residues. V was clipped by 1 base and J by 0 bases, with 8 bases between them. Per the germline V gene, CDR1 is LNHDA and CDR2 is SQIVND (reference sequence). The CDR3 reads CASSIGGVSTDTQYF. DNA for the CDR3: TGTGCCAGTAGTATAGGGGGAGTTAGCACAGATACGCAGTATTTT.

V is TRBV5-1 and J is TRBJ2-1; 8 bases match TRBD2. This CDR3 contains 14 residues. CDR1 is SGHRS and CDR2 is YFSETQ in the germline V gene. J lost 6 bases, V lost 7 bases, and 9 bases had no gene match. In nucleotides, the CDR3 is TGCGCCAGCCTCCCGGGACTAGGTCGCAATGAGCAGTTCTTC. It is translated as CASLPGLGRNEQFF.

CDR3 nucleotide sequence: TGTGCCAGCAGTGGGCAGGGCTATGGCTACACCTTC. It yields the protein CASSGQGYGYTF. V and J are TRBV6-1 and TRBJ1-2; D perhaps matches TRBD1 (5 bases). From germline, CDR1 is MNHNS and CDR2 SASEGT. The CDR3 consists of 12 residues. V was trimmed by 4 bases and J by 4 bases, leaving 7 bases between them.

J is TRBJ1-5 and V is TRBV7-8; 7 bases fit TRBD1. Germline assignment: CDR1 SGHVS and CDR2 FQNEAQ. V was clipped by 5 bases and J by 2 bases; unmatched bases: 6. CDR3 size: 15 residues. The CDR3 reads CASSTSGTGNQPQHF. CDR3 sequence (DNA): TGTGCCAGCAGCACCTCTGGGACAGGCAATCAGCCCCAGCATTTT.

CDR3 coding DNA: TGTGCCAGCAGCTTAGTAGGACAGGGGGCTGGTGAAAAACTGTTTTTT. Its translation is CASSLVGQGAGEKLFF. The rearrangement uses TRBV7-2 and TRBJ1-4, with 11 bases identical to TRBD1. The CDR3 sequence is 16 residues long. Unmatched junction bases numbered 5, after V lost 1 base and J lost 7 bases. The V gene's germline CDR1 is SGHTA and CDR2 FQGNSA.

This clone has more than one count but fewer than ten. J is TRBJ2-5 and V is TRBV7-9; 9 bases are a match to TRBD2. CDR3 size: 15 residues. With 6 bases clipped from V and 2 bases from J, the junction kept 7 bases outside the gene matches. Germline lookup yields CDR1 SEHNR and CDR2 FQNEAQ (reference sequence). The chain's CDR3 is CASSSREGIQETQYF. CDR3 DNA: TGTGCCAGCAGTTCGCGGGAGGGGATACAAGAGACCCAGTACTTC.

This chain joins TRBV6-5 and TRBJ1-3; D might be TRBD1 (6 bases). This CDR3 is 15 amino acids long. CDR1 MNHEY and CDR2 SVGAGI come from the germline V gene. Trimming removed 6 bases from V and 0 bases from J, with 12 bases in between. DNA for the CDR3: TGTGCCAGCAGAAGGGGGATGGGCTCTGGAAACACCATATATTTT. Residues: CASRRGMGSGNTIYF.